This T cell receptor beta chain is drawn from a study of blood T cell repertoires in COVID-19. This clone was picked up a small number of times. The CDR3 loop spans 14 amino acids. The V end lost 0 bases, the J end lost 4 bases, and 9 bases lay between the germline ends. From germline, CDR1 is MNHNS and CDR2 SASEGT. Profiled with immunoSEQ multiplex PCR; TCRdb holds only in-frame clones, not every one. The top ten clones hold 1.2% of a sample with 50,000 to 65,000 clones, approximately 83% of them seen once. The sample consisted of peripheral blood. This chain uses TRBV6-1 with TRBJ2-5; D may be TRBD2 (5 bases). The origin of this receptor is a man in his forties or fifties with acute or convalescent COVID-19. As DNA, the CDR3 is TGTGCCAGCAGTGAAGCGGGCCTAGCAGAGACCCAGTACTTC. Protein: CASSEAGLAETQYF.